This T cell receptor beta chain emerged from a study of blood T cells in healthy people across ages. On the study more broadly: About one barcoded beta molecule per two T cells came from capture by template switching.

Each individual donor underwent a draw of approximately 9.6 milliliters of peripheral blood. Study observations and caveats: The lack of PBMC sorting stopped any conclusive naive versus antigen-experienced comparison.

It was with a sample-barcoded 5' primer and a J-beta primer mix that a second PCR of about 7 to 12 cycles was run. TCRdb re-called the 5' RACE reads with MiXCR, one entry per CDR3 protein. In the table there are about 1.4 million distinct CDR3 sequences, approximately 59% of which are singletons. The V and J ends lost 5 bases and 6 bases, in that order; junction bases with no gene match: 7. The CDR3 has 13 residues. Germline lookup yields CDR1 LGHNA and CDR2 YNFKEQ. Notes on this clonotype: Its matching antigen is unknown.

Source material: blood. This receptor was identified in a young man in good health. This sequence joins TRBV4-2 and TRBJ2-7, with 7 nucleotides matching TRBD2. CDR3 sequence: CASSSPTSREQYF. The CDR3 bases are TGTGCCAGCAGCTCCCCGACTAGCCGCGAGCAGTACTTC.